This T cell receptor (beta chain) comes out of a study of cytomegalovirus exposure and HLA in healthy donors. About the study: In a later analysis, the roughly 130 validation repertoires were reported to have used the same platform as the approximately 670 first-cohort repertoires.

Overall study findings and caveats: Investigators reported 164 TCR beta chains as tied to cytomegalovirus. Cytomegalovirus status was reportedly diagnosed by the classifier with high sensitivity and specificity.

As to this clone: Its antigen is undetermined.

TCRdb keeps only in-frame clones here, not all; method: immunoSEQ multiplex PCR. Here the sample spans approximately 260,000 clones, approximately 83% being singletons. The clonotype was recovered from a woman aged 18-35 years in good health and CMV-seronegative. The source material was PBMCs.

As DNA, the CDR3 is TGTGCCAGCGCGGTCTATAGCAATCAGCCCCAGCATTTT. It translates to CASAVYSNQPQHF. This chain joins TRBV28 and TRBJ1-5, with D unresolved. In germline, CDR1 is MDHEN, CDR2 SYDVKM. V shed 8 bases and J shed 0 bases, with 8 bases lying between them. The CDR3 is 13 amino acids.